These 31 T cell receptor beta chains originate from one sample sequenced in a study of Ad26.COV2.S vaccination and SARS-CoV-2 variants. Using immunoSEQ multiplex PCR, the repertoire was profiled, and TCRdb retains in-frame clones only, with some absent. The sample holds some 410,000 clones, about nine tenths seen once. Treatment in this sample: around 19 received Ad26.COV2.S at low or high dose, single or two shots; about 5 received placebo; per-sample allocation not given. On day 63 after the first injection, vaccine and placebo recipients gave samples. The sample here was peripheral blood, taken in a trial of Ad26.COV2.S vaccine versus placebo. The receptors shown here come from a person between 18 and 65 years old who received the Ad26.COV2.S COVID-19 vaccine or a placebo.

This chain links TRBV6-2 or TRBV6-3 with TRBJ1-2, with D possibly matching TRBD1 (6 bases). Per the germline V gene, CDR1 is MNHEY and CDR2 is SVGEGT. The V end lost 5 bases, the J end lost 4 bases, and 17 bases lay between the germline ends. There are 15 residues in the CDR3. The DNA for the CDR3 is TGTGCCAGCAGTCGGGCGGACAGTCCCGGCTATGGCTACACCTTC. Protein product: CASSRADSPGYGYTF.

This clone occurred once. Here the CDR3 DNA reads TGTGCCAGCAGTTTTTGGGGCCCCGCAGACCCTAGCACAGATACGCAGTATTTT. It is translated as CASSFWGPADPSTDTQYF. This rearrangement joins TRBV28 to TRBJ2-3; possibly TRBD1 for D (5 bases). Germline values: CDR1 MDHEN, CDR2 SYDVKM. The CDR3 is 18 residues long. Trimming took 3 bases from V and 0 from J, leaving 19 bases between them.

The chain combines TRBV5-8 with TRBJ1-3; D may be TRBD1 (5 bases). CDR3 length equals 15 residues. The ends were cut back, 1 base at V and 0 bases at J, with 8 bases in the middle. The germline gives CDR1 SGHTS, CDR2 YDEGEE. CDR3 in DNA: TGTGCCAGCAGCTTGAGCAGGGTCTCTGGAAACACCATATATTTT. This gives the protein CASSLSRVSGNTIYF.

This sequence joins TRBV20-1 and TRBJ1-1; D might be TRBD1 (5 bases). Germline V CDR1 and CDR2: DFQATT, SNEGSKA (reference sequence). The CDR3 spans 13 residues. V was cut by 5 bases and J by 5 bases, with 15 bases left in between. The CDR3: CSAGGGFGTEAFF. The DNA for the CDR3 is TGCAGTGCTGGTGGGGGGTTTGGTACTGAAGCTTTCTTT.

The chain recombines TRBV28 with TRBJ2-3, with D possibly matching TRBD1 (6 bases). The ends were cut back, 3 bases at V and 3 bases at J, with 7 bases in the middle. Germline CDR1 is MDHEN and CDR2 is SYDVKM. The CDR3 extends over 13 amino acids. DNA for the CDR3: TGTGCCAGCAGTTTGAGGGGGACAGATACGCAGTATTTT. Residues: CASSLRGTDTQYF.

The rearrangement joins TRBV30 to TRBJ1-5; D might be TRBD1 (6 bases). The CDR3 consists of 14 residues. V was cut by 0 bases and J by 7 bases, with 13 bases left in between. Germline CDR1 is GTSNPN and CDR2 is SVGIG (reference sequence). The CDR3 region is CAWSVWDIRQPQHF. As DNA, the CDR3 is TGTGCCTGGAGTGTATGGGACATAAGGCAGCCCCAGCATTTT.

CDR3 amino acids: CASSRPGGTNYGYTF. In DNA form, the CDR3 reads TGTGCCAGCAGCCGGCCAGGGGGTACTAACTATGGCTACACCTTC. This chain joins TRBV14 and TRBJ1-2; 7 bases are shared with TRBD1. Germline V gene lookup returns CDR1 SGHDN and CDR2 FVKESK. The ends lost 4 bases at V and 0 bases at J; junction bases unmatched: 5. The CDR3 is made up of 15 amino acids.

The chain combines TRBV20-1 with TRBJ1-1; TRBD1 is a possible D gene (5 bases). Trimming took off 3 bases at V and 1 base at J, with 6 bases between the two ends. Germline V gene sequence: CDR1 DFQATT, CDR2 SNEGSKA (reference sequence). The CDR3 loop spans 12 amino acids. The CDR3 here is CSASGGNTEAFF. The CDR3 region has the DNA TGCAGTGCTAGTGGGGGGAACACTGAAGCTTTCTTT.

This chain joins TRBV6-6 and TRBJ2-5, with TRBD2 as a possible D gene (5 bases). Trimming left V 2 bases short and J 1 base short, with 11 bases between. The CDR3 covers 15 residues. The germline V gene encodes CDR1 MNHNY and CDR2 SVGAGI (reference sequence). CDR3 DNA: TGTGCCAGCAGTTACCGTCGGGAAATCCAAGAGACCCAGTACTTC. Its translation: CASSYRREIQETQYF.

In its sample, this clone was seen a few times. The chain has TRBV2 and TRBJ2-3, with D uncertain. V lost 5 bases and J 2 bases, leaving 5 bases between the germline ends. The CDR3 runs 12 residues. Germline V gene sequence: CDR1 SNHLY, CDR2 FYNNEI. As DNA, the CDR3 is TGTGCCAGCAGTCAAGACACAGATACGCAGTATTTT. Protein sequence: CASSQDTDTQYF.

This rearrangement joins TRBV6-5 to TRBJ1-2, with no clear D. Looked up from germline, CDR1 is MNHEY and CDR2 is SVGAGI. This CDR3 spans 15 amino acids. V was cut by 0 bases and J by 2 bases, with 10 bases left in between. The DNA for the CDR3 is TGTGCCAGCAGTTACTCGAGGGCAAACAACTATGGCTACACCTTC. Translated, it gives CASSYSRANNYGYTF.

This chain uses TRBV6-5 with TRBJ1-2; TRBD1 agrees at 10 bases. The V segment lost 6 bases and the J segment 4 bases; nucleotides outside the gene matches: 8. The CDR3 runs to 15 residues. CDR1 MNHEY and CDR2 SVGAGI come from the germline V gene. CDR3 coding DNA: TGTGCCAGCAGGTCGGGACAGGGGTTAAGCTATGGCTACACCTTC. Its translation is CASRSGQGLSYGYTF.

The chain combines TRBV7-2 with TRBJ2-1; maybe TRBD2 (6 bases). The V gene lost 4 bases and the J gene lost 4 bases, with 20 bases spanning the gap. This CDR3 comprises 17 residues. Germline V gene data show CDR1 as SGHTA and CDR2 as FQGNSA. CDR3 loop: CASSYGRTRGVYNEQFF. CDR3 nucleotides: TGTGCCAGCAGCTATGGGAGGACACGCGGGGTATACAATGAGCAGTTCTTC.

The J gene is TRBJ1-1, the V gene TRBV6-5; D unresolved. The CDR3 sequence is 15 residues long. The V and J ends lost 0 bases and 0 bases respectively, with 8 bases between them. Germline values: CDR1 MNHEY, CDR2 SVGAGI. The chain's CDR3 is CASSYSPRVNTEAFF. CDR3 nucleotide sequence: TGTGCCAGCAGTTACTCCCCACGGGTGAACACTGAAGCTTTCTTT.

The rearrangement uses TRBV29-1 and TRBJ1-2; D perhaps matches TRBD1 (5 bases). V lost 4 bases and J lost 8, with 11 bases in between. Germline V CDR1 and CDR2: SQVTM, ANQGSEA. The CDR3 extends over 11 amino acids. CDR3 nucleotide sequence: TGCAGCGTTGCAGGGTTCTACGGCTACACCTTC. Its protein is CSVAGFYGYTF.

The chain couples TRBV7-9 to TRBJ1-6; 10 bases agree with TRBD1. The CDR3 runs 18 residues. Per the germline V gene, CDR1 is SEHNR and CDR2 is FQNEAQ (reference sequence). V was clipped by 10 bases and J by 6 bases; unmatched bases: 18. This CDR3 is CAIPPPGQGLRPNSPLHF. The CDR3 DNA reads TGTGCCATCCCCCCACCGGGACAGGGGTTGAGGCCTAATTCACCCCTCCACTTT.

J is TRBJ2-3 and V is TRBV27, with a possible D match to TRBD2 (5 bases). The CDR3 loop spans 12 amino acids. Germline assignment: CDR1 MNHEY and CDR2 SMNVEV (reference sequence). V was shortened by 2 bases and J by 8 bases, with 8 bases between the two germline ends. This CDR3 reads CASSLGRGTQYF. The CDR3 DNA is TGTGCCAGCAGTTTAGGACGGGGTACGCAGTATTTT.

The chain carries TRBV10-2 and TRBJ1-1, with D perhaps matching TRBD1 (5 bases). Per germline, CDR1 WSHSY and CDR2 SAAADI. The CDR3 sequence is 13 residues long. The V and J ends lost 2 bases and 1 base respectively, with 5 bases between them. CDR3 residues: CASSETGNTEAFF. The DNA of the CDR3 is TGCGCCAGCAGTGAGACAGGGAACACTGAAGCTTTCTTT.

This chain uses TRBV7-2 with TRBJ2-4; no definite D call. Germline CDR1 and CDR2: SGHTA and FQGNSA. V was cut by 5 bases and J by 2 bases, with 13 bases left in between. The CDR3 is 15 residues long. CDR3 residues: CASSATLGTKNIQYF. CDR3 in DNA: TGTGCCAGCAGCGCAACCCTAGGGACCAAAAACATTCAGTACTTC.

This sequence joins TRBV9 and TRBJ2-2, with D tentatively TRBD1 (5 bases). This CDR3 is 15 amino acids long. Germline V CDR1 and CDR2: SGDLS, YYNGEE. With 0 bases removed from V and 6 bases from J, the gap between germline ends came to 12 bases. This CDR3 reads CASSVGNTGAGELFF. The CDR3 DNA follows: TGTGCCAGCAGCGTAGGGAATACAGGCGCCGGGGAGCTGTTTTTT.

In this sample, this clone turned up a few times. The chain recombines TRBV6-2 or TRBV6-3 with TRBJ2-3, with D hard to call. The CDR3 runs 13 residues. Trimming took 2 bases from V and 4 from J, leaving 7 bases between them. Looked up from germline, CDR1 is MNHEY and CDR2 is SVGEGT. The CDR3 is CASSYTNPDTQYF. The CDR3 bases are TGTGCCAGCAGTTACACCAATCCAGATACGCAGTATTTT.

CDR3 nucleotides: TGTGCCAGCTCAAGGGCCCTAAAAGAGACCCAGTACTTC. It specifies CASSRALKETQYF. The rearrangement joins TRBV18 to TRBJ2-5; D remains unclear. This CDR3 contains 13 residues. The germline V gene encodes CDR1 KGHSH and CDR2 LQKENI. Trimming removed 5 bases at V and 3 bases at J, with 10 bases between.

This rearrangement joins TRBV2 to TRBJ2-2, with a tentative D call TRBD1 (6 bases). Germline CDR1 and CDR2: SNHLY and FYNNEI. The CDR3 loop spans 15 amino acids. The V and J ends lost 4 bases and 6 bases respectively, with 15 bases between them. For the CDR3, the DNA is TGTGCCAGCAGTGGGGGGCTCTGGGACGCCGGGGAGCTGTTTTTT. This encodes CASSGGLWDAGELFF.

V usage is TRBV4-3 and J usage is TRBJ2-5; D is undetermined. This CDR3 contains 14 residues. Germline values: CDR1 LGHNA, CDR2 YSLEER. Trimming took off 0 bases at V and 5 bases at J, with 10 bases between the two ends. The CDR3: CASSQDASSETQYF. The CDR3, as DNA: TGCGCCAGCAGCCAAGATGCTAGTAGCGAGACCCAGTACTTC.

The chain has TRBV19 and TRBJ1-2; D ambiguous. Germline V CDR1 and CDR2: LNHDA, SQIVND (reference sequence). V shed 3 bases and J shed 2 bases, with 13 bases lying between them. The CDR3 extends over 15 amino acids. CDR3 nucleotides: TGTGCCAGTAGTATTGGTCGGGGATTGAACTATGGCTACACCTTC. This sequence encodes CASSIGRGLNYGYTF. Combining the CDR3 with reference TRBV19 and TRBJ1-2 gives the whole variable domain DGGITQSPKYLFRKEGQNVTLSCEQNLNHDAMYWYRQDPGQGLRLIYYSQIVNDFQKGDIAEGYSVSREKKESFPLTVTSAQKNPTAFYLCASSIGRGLNYGYTFGSGTRLTVV.

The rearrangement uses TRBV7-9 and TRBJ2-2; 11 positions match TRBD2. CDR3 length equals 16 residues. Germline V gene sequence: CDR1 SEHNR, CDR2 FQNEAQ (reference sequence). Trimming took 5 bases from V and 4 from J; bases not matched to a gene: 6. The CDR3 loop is CASSQLAGESTGELFF. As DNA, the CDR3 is TGTGCCAGCAGCCAACTAGCGGGGGAGAGCACCGGGGAGCTGTTTTTT.

The chain's CDR3 is CASSQDLGKLGTEAFF. In DNA form, the CDR3 reads TGCGCCAGCAGCCAAGATCTTGGTAAGTTGGGCACTGAAGCTTTCTTT. The gene calls are TRBV4-1 and TRBJ1-1; D unclear. Trimming cost V 0 bases and J 4 bases, with 15 bases left between them. Per the germline V gene, CDR1 is MGHRA and CDR2 is YSYEKL. This CDR3 is built from 16 residues.

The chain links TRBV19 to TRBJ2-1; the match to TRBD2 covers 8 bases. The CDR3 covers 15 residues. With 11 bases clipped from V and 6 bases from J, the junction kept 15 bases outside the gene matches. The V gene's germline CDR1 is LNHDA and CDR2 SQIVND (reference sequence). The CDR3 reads CASRPAGAPRNEQFF. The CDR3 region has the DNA TGTGCCTCCCGGCCAGCGGGGGCCCCCCGCAATGAGCAGTTCTTC.

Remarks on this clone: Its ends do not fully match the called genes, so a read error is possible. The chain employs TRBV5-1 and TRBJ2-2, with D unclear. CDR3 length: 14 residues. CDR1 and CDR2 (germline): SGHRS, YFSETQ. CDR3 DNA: TGCGCCAGCAGTTTGGCGGATAACACCGGGGAGCTGTTTTTT. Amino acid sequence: CASSLADNTGELFF.

The CDR3 spells CASSHTGTETYEQYF. CDR3 in DNA: TGTGCCAGCAGCCATACCGGGACAGAGACCTACGAGCAGTACTTC. The chain has TRBV7-8 and TRBJ2-7, with 7 positions matching TRBD1. V gave up 5 bases and J gave up 2 bases; unmatched junction bases: 9. Germline V gives CDR1 SGHVS, CDR2 FQNEAQ. This CDR3 spans 15 amino acids.

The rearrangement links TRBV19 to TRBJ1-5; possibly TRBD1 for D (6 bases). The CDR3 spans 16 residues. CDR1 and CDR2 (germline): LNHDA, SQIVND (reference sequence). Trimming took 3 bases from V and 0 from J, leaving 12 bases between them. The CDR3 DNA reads TGTGCCAGTAGTATTCCGGGCAGGGGTAGCAATCAGCCCCAGCATTTT. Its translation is CASSIPGRGSNQPQHF.